This entry describes one T cell receptor beta chain. Its antigen remains unknown. Since a much larger clone is just one base distant, this may be a read error. Although they were nominally healthy when sampled, donors likely had unrecorded immune exposures. This entry belongs to a study of cytomegalovirus exposure and HLA in healthy donors. Across the whole study: HLA-typed donors were the source of some 85 million unique TCRs, which an early data release held. Whole-study results and caveats: Judged likely to be a sequencing artifact was a cluster of highly shared sequence variants. A later analysis reportedly found that, within productive TCRs, an Asian-associated ancestry cluster had fewer N-insertions than the mean observed across the roughly 730 donors.

It was with 60 Vbeta and 13 Jbeta primers that the PCR ran. Assay used: immunoSEQ multiplex PCR; TCRdb lists only in-frame clones, some missing. The sample includes 200,000 to 250,000 clones, over 60% of them seen just once. The clonotype comes from a man aged 35-49 years in good health and CMV-seronegative. The sample was PBMCs.

CDR3: CASSLSGSSYNEQFF. CDR3 nucleotide sequence: TGTGCCAGCAGCCTTAGCGGGAGCTCCTACAATGAGCAGTTCTTC. The rearrangement joins TRBV7-3 to TRBJ2-1, with 9 bases that match TRBD2. The V gene end was trimmed by 5 bases and the J gene end by 0 bases; junction bases not matched to a gene: 2. The CDR3 sequence is 15 residues long. From germline, CDR1 is SGHTA and CDR2 FQGTGA.